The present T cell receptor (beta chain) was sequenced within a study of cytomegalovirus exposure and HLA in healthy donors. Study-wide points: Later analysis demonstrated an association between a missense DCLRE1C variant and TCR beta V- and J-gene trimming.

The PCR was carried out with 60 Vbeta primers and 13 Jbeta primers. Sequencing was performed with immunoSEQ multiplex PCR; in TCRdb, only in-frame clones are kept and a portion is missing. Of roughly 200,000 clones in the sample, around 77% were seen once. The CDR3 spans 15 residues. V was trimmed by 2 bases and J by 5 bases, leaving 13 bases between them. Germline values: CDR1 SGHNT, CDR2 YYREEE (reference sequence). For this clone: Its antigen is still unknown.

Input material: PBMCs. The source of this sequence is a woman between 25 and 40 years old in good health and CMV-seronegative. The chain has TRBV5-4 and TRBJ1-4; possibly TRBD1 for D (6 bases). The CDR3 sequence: CASSFKTGLNEKLFF. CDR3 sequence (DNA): TGTGCCAGCAGCTTTAAGACAGGCTTAAATGAAAAACTGTTTTTT.